Listed below are T cell receptor beta chains from one sample, sequenced in a study of radiation and T cells in renal cell carcinoma. Produced via immunoSEQ multiplex PCR; TCRdb's table is partial and in-frame only. There are about 130,000 clones in the sample; approximately 90% occur only once, and 5.8% lies in the top ten. The material sequenced was blood, taken from a patient whose treatment included radiotherapy and nephrectomy. The receptors shown here come from a woman aged 70-85 years with renal cell carcinoma. The CDR3 runs from the conserved cysteine through the conserved F or W. Each record gives: clone size, D gene, V gene, J gene, CDR3 DNA, CDR3 protein. A D gene is named only where the DNA matches it firmly. The size entry is marked missing in some rows and otherwise reads once, few, many or a size class.

-	TRBD1	TRBV5-4	TRBJ2-2	TGTGCCAGCAGCTCGGGACAGGGTGGGGACACCGGGGAGCTGTTTTTT	CASSSGQGGDTGELFF
-	-	TRBV6-5	TRBJ2-1	TGTGCCAGCACTCCGTCCGCCCCATTCAATGAGCAGTTCTTC	CASTPSAPFNEQFF
-	-	TRBV29-1	TRBJ2-7	TGCAGCGTTGGAGGGGCGGGATCGGGTTACGAGCAGTACTTC	CSVGGAGSGYEQYF
-	TRBD1	TRBV7-9	TRBJ2-1	TGTGCCAGCAGCCATCCGGGACAGGGGATATACAATGAGCAGTTCTTC	CASSHPGQGIYNEQFF
-	-	TRBV18	TRBJ1-2	TGTGCCAGCTCACCCCAGAAGGGAGGGTATGGCGGCTACACCTTC	CASSPQKGGYGGYTF
-	-	TRBV4-3	TRBJ1-3	TGCGCCAGCAGCCAAGATCCTCGGACAGAACGAAACACCATATATTTT	CASSQDPRTERNTIYF
-	-	TRBV5-1	TRBJ1-6	TGCGCCAGCAGCTTGGCAGTAGAATCACCCCTCCACTTT	CASSLAVESPLHF
-	-	TRBV7-9	TRBJ2-6	TGTGCCAGCAGCTTCGGACAGGGGGCCAACGTCCTGACTTTC	CASSFGQGANVLTF
-	TRBD1	TRBV7-2	TRBJ2-1	TGTGCCAGCAGCCCACAGGGGGCGAACAATGAGCAGTTCTTC	CASSPQGANNEQFF
-	-	TRBV10-1	TRBJ2-4	TGCGCCAGCAGTGAGTCTCTTGAAGGACAGATACTAGCCAAAAACATTCAGTACTTC	CASSESLEGQILAKNIQYF
-	-	TRBV7-8	TRBJ2-2	TGTGCCAGCAGCTTAGCGGCCGGGGAGCTGTTTTTT	CASSLAAGELFF
once	-	TRBV6-6	TRBJ1-3	TGTGCCAGCAGTTACGGGCAGTCCTCTGGAAACACCATATATTTT	CASSYGQSSGNTIYF
-	TRBD1	TRBV28	TRBJ1-5	TGTGCCAGCAGTACGCTGGACAGGGTAGGACAGCCCCAGCATTTT	CASSTLDRVGQPQHF
-	-	TRBV6-5	TRBJ1-2	TGTGCCAGCAGTTCCCCGGACGGATACTATGGCTACACCTTC	CASSSPDGYYGYTF
-	TRBD1	TRBV29-1	TRBJ2-7	TGCAGCGTTCGGGACAGTTGGTACGAGCAGTACTTC	CSVRDSWYEQYF
-	-	TRBV6-5	TRBJ1-2	TGTGCCAGCAGTCCCTTAGGGGTTAGCAACTATGGCTACACCTTC	CASSPLGVSNYGYTF
-	TRBD2	TRBV7-2	TRBJ2-3	TGTGCCAGCAGCTCGTGGACTAGCGCTGACACAGATACGCAGTATTTT	CASSSWTSADTDTQYF
-	-	TRBV7-8	TRBJ2-2	TGTGCCAGCAGCTTCGAGGGAACGAACACCGGGGAGCTGTTTTTT	CASSFEGTNTGELFF
once	-	TRBV9	TRBJ1-2	TGTGCCAGCAGAACGGGGAGCGGCCTCTTATTC	CASRTGSGLLF
-	-	TRBV11-2	TRBJ1-1	TGTGCCAGCAGCTTGGGCTATGGGGGCATGAACACTGAAGCTTTCTTT	CASSLGYGGMNTEAFF
-	TRBD1	TRBV9	TRBJ2-7	TGTGCCAGCAGCGTAGCCGGGACAGGGGGTTACGAGCAGTACTTC	CASSVAGTGGYEQYF
-	TRBD2	TRBV18	TRBJ2-3	TGTGCCAGCTCACAGACTAGCGGGGGGCCCACAGATACGCAGTATTTT	CASSQTSGGPTDTQYF
-	-	TRBV19	TRBJ2-1	TGTGCCAGTACCAAGACCGGTTCAGGTGAGCAGTTCTTC	CASTKTGSGEQFF
-	-	TRBV7-6	TRBJ2-7	TGTGCCAGCAGCTTATCGTCGGGGAGCTACGAGCAGTACTTC	CASSLSSGSYEQYF
-	-	TRBV1	TRBJ2-3	TGCACCATACCCCGGGACTACTGGGGTACGCAGTATTTT	CTIPRDYWGTQYF
-	TRBD1	TRBV7-9	TRBJ2-1	TGTGCCAGCAGTTCTTCAGGGGGCAATGAGCAGTTCTTC	CASSSSGGNEQFF
-	-	TRBV11-3	TRBJ2-7	TGTGCCAGCAGCTTAATGAGGAACTCCTACGAGCAGTACTTC	CASSLMRNSYEQYF
once	-	TRBV5-1	TRBJ2-7	TGCGCCAGCAGCTTGTCAGGGATGACCTACGAGCAGTACTTC	CASSLSGMTYEQYF
-	-	TRBV6-5	TRBJ2-7	TGTGCCAGCAGTTACAGATGGGAGCAGTACTTC	CASSYRWEQYF
-	-	TRBV30	TRBJ1-2	TGTGCCTGGAACCTGAACTATGGCTACACCTTC	CAWNLNYGYTF